These 12 T cell receptor beta chains originate from one sample sequenced in a study of blood T cell repertoires in COVID-19. Data came from immunoSEQ multiplex PCR; TCRdb stores just in-frame clones and leaves some out. This table holds about 140,000 clones, approximately 90% found once. Sequenced: peripheral blood. These receptors were taken from a human donor in a cohort sampled during active COVID-19.

The V and J genes are TRBV3-1 (or the pseudogene TRBV3-2) and TRBJ2-3; TRBD2 agrees at 11 bases. V shed 2 bases, J shed 6 bases, and the junction held 10 bases outside the gene matches. The germline CDR1 and CDR2 sequences are LGHDT and YNNKEL (reference sequence). This CDR3 contains 17 residues. CDR3 loop: CASSQTLAGGPSDTQYF. The CDR3 nucleotides read TGTGCCAGCAGCCAAACTCTAGCGGGGGGCCCATCGGATACGCAGTATTTT.

The CDR3 sequence is CASTPAGELFF. The CDR3, as DNA: TGTGCCAGCACCCCGGCCGGGGAGCTGTTTTTT. This rearrangement joins TRBV12-3 or TRBV12-4 to TRBJ2-2; D is uncertain. The CDR3 contains 11 residues. V was trimmed by 7 bases and J by 6 bases, leaving 6 bases between them.

This clone has only a few counts. This sequence joins TRBV4-1 and TRBJ2-7, with 11 bases identical to TRBD2. Germline assignment: CDR1 MGHRA and CDR2 YSYEKL. The CDR3 consists of 20 residues. With V trimmed by 2 bases and J by 3 bases, 18 bases remained unmatched. CDR3 residues: CASSQRGIAGGLQGHYEQYF. The CDR3 bases are TGCGCCAGCAGCCAAAGAGGAATAGCGGGGGGGCTCCAGGGCCACTACGAGCAGTACTTC.

The chain recombines TRBV10-3 with TRBJ2-3, with D possibly TRBD1 on 5 matching bases. CDR1 is ENHRY, CDR2 SYGVKD, per germline. Trimming shortened V by 7 bases and J by 0 bases, and 20 bases separated the two germline ends. This CDR3 region has 17 residues. CDR3 nucleotides: TGTGCCATCAACCAGGATGGGGCTCCGACTAGCACAGATACGCAGTATTTT. Translation: CAINQDGAPTSTDTQYF.

This chain uses TRBV7-9 with TRBJ2-7; 7 bases match TRBD1. There are 14 residues in the CDR3. Germline CDR1 SEHNR, CDR2 FQNEAQ (reference sequence). The ends lost 5 bases at V and 3 bases at J; junction bases unmatched: 7. The DNA for the CDR3 is TGTGCCAGCAGCGTAACCGGGACAGACTACGAGCAGTACTTC. Translated, it gives CASSVTGTDYEQYF.

This clone was recorded only once. The chain is built from TRBV6-2 or TRBV6-3 and TRBJ2-5; D gene unclear. V lost 5 bases and J 7 bases, leaving 14 bases between the germline ends. Germline assignment: CDR1 MNHEY and CDR2 SVGEGT. The CDR3 runs 13 residues. As DNA, the CDR3 is TGTGCCAGCAGTGGCACTACCACCGGGACCCAGTACTTC. Translation: CASSGTTTGTQYF.

The chain uses TRBV3-1 (or the pseudogene TRBV3-2) and TRBJ2-5; TRBD1 might be the D (6 bases). V lost 6 bases and J lost 0, with 17 bases in between. The CDR3 totals 16 residues. CDR1 is LGHDT, CDR2 YNNKEL, per germline (reference sequence). In DNA, the CDR3 is TGTGCCAGCAGTCCCGAGACAGGAGAGTACCAAGAGACCCAGTACTTC. Translated, it gives CASSPETGEYQETQYF.

This sequence joins TRBV6-1 and TRBJ1-2; 10 nucleotides align to TRBD1. CDR1 MNHNS and CDR2 SASEGT come from the germline V gene. The CDR3 contains 14 residues. Germline trimming cut 3 bases from V and 2 bases from J; bases unmatched to any gene: 0. The CDR3 loop reads CASSETGGNYGYTF. CDR3 nucleotide sequence: TGTGCCAGCAGTGAGACAGGGGGCAACTATGGCTACACCTTC.

This rearrangement joins TRBV5-1 to TRBJ2-3; 9 bases are a match to TRBD2. Germline V gene data show CDR1 as SGHRS and CDR2 as YFSETQ. V was clipped by 1 base and J by 1 base; unmatched bases: 7. The CDR3 totals 17 residues. The CDR3 sequence: CASSLQLAGAGTDTQYF. For the CDR3, the DNA is TGCGCCAGCAGCTTGCAATTAGCGGGGGCCGGCACAGATACGCAGTATTTT.

The table lists this clone with a count of one. This chain links TRBV6-1 with TRBJ1-2; D call uncertain. CDR3 length: 14 residues. Trimming cost V 1 base and J 5 bases, with 11 bases left between them. Per the germline V gene, CDR1 is MNHNS and CDR2 is SASEGT. DNA for the CDR3: TGTGCCAGCAGTGAAGACGTCAGTGATTATGGCTACACCTTC. Translation: CASSEDVSDYGYTF.

The chain uses TRBV6-6 and TRBJ1-1; perhaps TRBD1 as D (6 bases). The CDR3 is 16 amino acids. In germline, CDR1 is MNHNY, CDR2 SVGAGI (reference sequence). V was pared by 2 bases and J by 2 bases, with 15 bases between. The CDR3 bases are TGTGCCAGCAGTTACGGAGGACAGAGATTAAACACTGAAGCTTTCTTT. It encodes CASSYGGQRLNTEAFF.

The chain has TRBV5-6 and TRBJ2-5; 7 bases line up with TRBD1. The CDR3 totals 17 residues. J lost 2 bases, V lost 5 bases, and 15 bases had no gene match. Germline CDR1 reads SGHDT; CDR2 reads YYEEEE. In DNA form, the CDR3 reads TGTGCCAGCAGTCAGACCGGACAGGCCAAAGGGCAAGAGACCCAGTACTTC. Amino acids: CASSQTGQAKGQETQYF.